In its sample, the clone carrying this T cell receptor (beta chain) was seen a few times. This specimen belongs to a study of T cells and copy number aberrations in small-cell lung cancer. This CDR3 has 11 residues. The ends were cut back, 5 bases at V and 5 bases at J, with 6 bases in the middle. The V gene's germline CDR1 is SGHTA and CDR2 FQGNSA. The assay was immunoSEQ multiplex PCR, and TCRdb's table has in-frame clones only and misses some. Of around 9,600 clones listed, 75% to 80% are singletons. The sample taken for sequencing was normal tissue next to the tumor. This TCR was sampled from a man in his 60s with small cell lung cancer. V usage is TRBV7-2 and J usage is TRBJ2-5; D not certain. CDR3 nucleotide sequence: TGTGCCAGCAGCCCCGGTGAGACCCAGTACTTC. It is translated as CASSPGETQYF.